This TCR beta chain was recorded in a study of shared clonotypes between healthy human individuals. The overall study: Per-donor plates numbered three CD4 naive, three CD4 memory, two CD8 naive and one CD8 memory.

The CDR3 runs 13 residues. Per the germline V gene, CDR1 is MNHNS and CDR2 is SASEGT. Deletions cut 8 bases from V and 1 base from J, with 9 bases between. The protocol was immunoSEQ multiplex PCR, while the TCRdb copy is restricted to in-frame clones and leaves out a portion. Counted here are about 2.4 million clones, approximately 93% occurring once; the ten biggest clones make up about 0.39%. The V and J genes are TRBV6-1 and TRBJ2-1; D not resolved. Sequencing was carried out using naive CD4+ T cells from PBMCs. Stated subset: CD45RA+ positively selected. The clonotype originates from a man younger than 35 in good health. Some clones in this sample may be carry-over from other donors' samples. The DNA of the CDR3 is TGTGCCAGCGTGACGAAGTCCTACAATGAGCAGTTCTTC. Translation gives CASVTKSYNEQFF.